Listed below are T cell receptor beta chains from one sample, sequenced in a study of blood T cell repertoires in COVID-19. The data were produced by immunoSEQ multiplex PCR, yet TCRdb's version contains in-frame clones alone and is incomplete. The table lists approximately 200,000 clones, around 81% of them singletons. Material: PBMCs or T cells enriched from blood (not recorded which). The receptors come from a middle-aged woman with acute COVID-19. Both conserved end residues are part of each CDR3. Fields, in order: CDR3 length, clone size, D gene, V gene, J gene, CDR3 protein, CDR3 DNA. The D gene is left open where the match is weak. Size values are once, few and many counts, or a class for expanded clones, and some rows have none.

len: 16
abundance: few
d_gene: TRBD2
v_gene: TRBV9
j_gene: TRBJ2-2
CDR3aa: CASSVASGEGTGELFF
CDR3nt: TGTGCCAGCAGCGTAGCCTCGGGGGAGGGCACCGGGGAGCTGTTTTTT

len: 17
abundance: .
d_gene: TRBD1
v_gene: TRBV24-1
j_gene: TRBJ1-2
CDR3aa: CATSDPGQGGVDYGYTF
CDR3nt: TGTGCCACCAGTGACCCGGGACAGGGGGGAGTTGACTATGGCTACACCTTC

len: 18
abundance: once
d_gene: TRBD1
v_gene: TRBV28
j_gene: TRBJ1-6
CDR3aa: CASSLLGTGVSWDSPLHF
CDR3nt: TGTGCCAGCAGTTTACTTGGGACAGGGGTTTCTTGGGATTCACCCCTCCACTTT

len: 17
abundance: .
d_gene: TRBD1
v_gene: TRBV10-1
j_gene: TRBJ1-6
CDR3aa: CAPPEGQDFFYNSPLHF
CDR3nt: TGCGCCCCCCCCGAGGGACAGGATTTTTTCTATAATTCACCCCTCCACTTT

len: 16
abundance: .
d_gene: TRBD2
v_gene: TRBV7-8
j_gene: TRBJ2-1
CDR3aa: CASSFKAGVSYNEQFF
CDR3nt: TGTGCCAGCAGCTTTAAAGCGGGAGTCTCCTACAATGAGCAGTTCTTC

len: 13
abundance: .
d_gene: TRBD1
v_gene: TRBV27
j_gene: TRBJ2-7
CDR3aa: CASGQGSSYEQYF
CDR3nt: TGTGCCAGTGGACAGGGAAGCTCCTACGAGCAGTACTTC

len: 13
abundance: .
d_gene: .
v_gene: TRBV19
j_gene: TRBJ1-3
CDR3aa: CASTRLSGNTIYF
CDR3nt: TGTGCCAGTACTCGGTTATCCGGAAACACCATATATTTT

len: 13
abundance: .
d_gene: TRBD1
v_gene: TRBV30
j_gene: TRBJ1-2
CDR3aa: CAWRAGTGEGYTF
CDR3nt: TGTGCCTGGAGGGCCGGGACAGGGGAAGGCTACACCTTC

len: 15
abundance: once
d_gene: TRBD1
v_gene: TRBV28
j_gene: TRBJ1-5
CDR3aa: CASRRDRPLNQPQHF
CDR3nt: TGTGCCAGCCGAAGGGACAGGCCCCTGAATCAGCCCCAGCATTTT

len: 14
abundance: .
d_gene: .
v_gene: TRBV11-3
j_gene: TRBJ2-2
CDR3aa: CASSIQANTGELFF
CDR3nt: TGTGCCAGCAGCATACAGGCGAACACCGGGGAGCTGTTTTTT

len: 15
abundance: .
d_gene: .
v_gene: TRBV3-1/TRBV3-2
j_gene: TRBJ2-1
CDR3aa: CASSPLGHSNNEQFF
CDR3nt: TGTGCCAGCAGCCCTTTGGGGCACAGTAACAATGAGCAGTTCTTC

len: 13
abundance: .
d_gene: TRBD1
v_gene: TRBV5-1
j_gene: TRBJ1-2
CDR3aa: CASSLGQGGGYTF
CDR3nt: TGCGCCAGCAGCCTAGGACAGGGGGGCGGCTACACCTTC

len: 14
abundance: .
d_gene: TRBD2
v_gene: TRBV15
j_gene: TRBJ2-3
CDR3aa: CATSKLAGADTQYF
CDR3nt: TGTGCCACCAGCAAGTTAGCGGGGGCGGATACGCAGTATTTT

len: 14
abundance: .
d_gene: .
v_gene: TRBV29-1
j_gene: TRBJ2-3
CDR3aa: CSGKEGTYTDTQYF
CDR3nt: TGCAGCGGCAAAGAGGGGACTTACACAGATACGCAGTATTTT

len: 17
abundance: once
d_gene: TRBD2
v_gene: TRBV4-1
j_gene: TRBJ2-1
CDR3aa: CASSPVGRGRGGTEQFF
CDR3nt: TGCGCCAGCAGCCCTGTGGGAAGGGGGCGGGGGGGCACTGAGCAGTTCTTC